Below, 11 T cell receptor beta chains from the same sample are listed, as sequenced in a study of regulatory T cells in long-lasting Graves disease. Stated time point: newly diagnosed GD, antithyroid drugs for less than 3 months. RNA extracted from PBMCs served as the sequencing template. Building the TCR beta libraries relied on iRepertoire HTBI primers, and CDR3 regions underwent Arm-PCR. MiXCR was run by TCRdb on the multiplex PCR reads, yielding one entry per CDR3 protein. The data show approximately 490,000 distinct CDR3 sequences, around 16% seen once. The same sample was also used in a study of T cells in Graves' hyperthyroidism and ophthalmopathy.

The input for sequencing was peripheral blood mononuclear cells (PBMCs), taken at new diagnosis, from a patient treated with antithyroid drugs. The receptor source for this set is a man in his forties with Graves disease.

This clonotype was detected many times. The rearrangement joins TRBV7-2 to TRBJ2-2; TRBD1 agrees at 10 bases. CDR1 is SGHTA, CDR2 FQGNSA, per germline. J gave up 4 bases and V 6 bases, and 11 bases lay outside the gene matches. The CDR3 extends over 17 amino acids. CDR3 coding DNA: TGTGCCAGCAGTCGTTACCCGGGACAGGGGTCCACCGGGGAGCTGTTTTTT. This gives the protein CASSRYPGQGSTGELFF.

A word on this clonotype: A much larger clone lies one base from this, so it may be a read error. Without the conserved terminal phenylalanine or tryptophan, this CDR3 likely stems from a read error. The rearrangement joins TRBV13 to TRBJ2-1, with TRBD2 matching 14 bases. With V trimmed by 3 bases and J by 7 bases, 8 bases remained unmatched. This CDR3 has 17 residues. Germline assignment: CDR1 PRHDT and CDR2 FYEKMQ (reference sequence). The CDR3 spells CASSFGHGTSGGNEQFL. The CDR3 DNA reads TGTGCCAGCAGCTTTGGACACGGGACTAGCGGGGGTAATGAGCAGTTCCTC.

The chain joins TRBV5-5 to TRBJ1-2; 8 bases are shared with TRBD1. V was clipped by 3 bases and J by 4 bases; unmatched bases: 11. Per the germline V gene, CDR1 is SGHKS and CDR2 is YYEKEE (reference sequence). The CDR3 loop spans 16 amino acids. The CDR3 DNA is TGTGCCAGCAGCTCGAGACGGACAGGGTCTAGCTATGGCTACACCTTC. Amino acids: CASSSRRTGSSYGYTF.

This chain connects TRBV15 to TRBJ1-5, with 11 bases matching TRBD1. This CDR3 has 16 residues. Looked up from germline, CDR1 is LNHNV and CDR2 is YYDKDF (reference sequence). With V trimmed by 5 bases and J by 7 bases, 10 bases remained unmatched. The chain's CDR3 is CATSATGQGVGQPQHF. The CDR3 DNA reads TGTGCCACCAGCGCCACGGGACAGGGGGTCGGGCAGCCCCAGCATTTT.

Of note for this clonotype: This sequence may be a read error, since a much larger clone differs from it by one base. The chain joins TRBV5-1 to TRBJ2-2; 7 bases fit TRBD2. The CDR3 contains 16 residues. Germline CDR1 and CDR2: SGHRS and YFSETQ. The CDR3 coding sequence is TGCGCCAGCAGCTTGGAAGTGGGAGGGCCTTTCGGGGAGCTGCTTTTT. Its translation: CASSLEVGGPFGELLF. Variable domain in full (rest from reference TRBV5-1 and TRBJ2-2): KAGVTQTPRYLIKTRGQQVTLSCSPISGHRSVSWYQQTPGQGLQFLFEYFSETQRNKGNFPGRFSGRQFSNSRSEMNVSTLELGDSALYLCASSLEVGGPFGELLFGEGSRLTVL.

This clonotype has more than one count but fewer than ten. V usage is TRBV28 and J usage is TRBJ2-7; D gene unclear. The V gene's germline CDR1 is MDHEN and CDR2 SYDVKM. Trimming left V 0 bases short and J 7 bases short, with 4 bases between. This CDR3 spans 11 amino acids. Written as DNA, the CDR3 is TGTGCCAGCAGTTTATGGGCAGAGCAGTACTTC. Its translation: CASSLWAEQYF.

This clonotype was seen a handful of times. The genes are TRBV7-9 and TRBJ1-1; D perhaps matches TRBD1 (5 bases). Per the germline V gene, CDR1 is SEHNR and CDR2 is FQNEAQ (reference sequence). Deletions cut 2 bases from V and 7 bases from J, with 11 bases between. CDR3 length equals 13 residues. The CDR3 here is CASSLTGSHEAFF. Here the CDR3 DNA reads TGTGCCAGCAGCTTAACAGGATCTCATGAAGCTTTCTTT. Looking up the rest from reference TRBV7-9 and TRBJ1-1 gives the full variable domain: DTGVSQNPRHKITKRGQNVTFRCDPISEHNRLYWYRQTLGQGPEFLTYFQNEAQLEKSRLLSDRFSAERPKGSFSTLEIQRTEQGDSAMYLCASSLTGSHEAFFGQGTRLTVV.

Comment on this clonotype: A much larger clone differs from this one at a single base, so this may be a read error. The chain combines TRBV30 with TRBJ1-5; D is unresolved. The CDR3 spans 13 residues. Germline CDR1 GTSNPN, CDR2 SVGIG (reference sequence). Written as DNA, the CDR3 is TGTGCCAGGAGTAACGGGGATGGTCAGCCCCAGCATTTT. This sequence encodes CARSNGDGQPQHF.

This clonotype was detected many times. This chain connects TRBV6-1 to TRBJ2-7, with 7 bases aligning to TRBD1. In germline, CDR1 is MNHNS, CDR2 SASEGT. V lost 8 bases and J lost 6; bases outside the gene matches: 13. This CDR3 spans 14 amino acids. The CDR3 bases are TGTGCCAGCCTCAGGGCACAGGGGAGTAGCGAGCAGTACTTC. Translating gives CASLRAQGSSEQYF.

This clonotype was counted only a few times. The chain recombines TRBV20-1 with TRBJ2-5; D is unclear. The length of the CDR3 is 13 residues. Germline V CDR1 and CDR2: DFQATT, SNEGSKA (reference sequence). The V end was cut by 0 bases, the J end by 5 bases, with 10 bases between. CDR3 protein: CSARDTGWETQYF. The CDR3 DNA sequence: TGCAGTGCTAGAGATACCGGCTGGGAGACCCAGTACTTC.

This clonotype was seen repeatedly, ten times or more. This chain connects TRBV12-3 or TRBV12-4 to TRBJ2-1, with D uncertain. Trimming left V 0 bases short and J 6 bases short, with 3 bases between. CDR3 size: 12 residues. This CDR3 reads CASSLASNEQFF. The CDR3 DNA reads as TGTGCCAGCAGTTTAGCGAGCAATGAGCAGTTCTTC.